The 15 T cell receptor beta chains presented below share a single source sample, sequenced in a study of blood T cell repertoires in COVID-19. This table comes from immunoSEQ multiplex PCR, and its TCRdb copy is limited to in-frame clones, with some not included. Of about 350,000 clones listed, around nine tenths were seen once; the top ten hold about 0.94%. Sequencing was performed on PBMCs or T cells enriched from blood (not recorded which). These TCRs come from a woman aged 25 to 45 who had been exposed to COVID-19.

This chain links TRBV3-1 (or the pseudogene TRBV3-2) with TRBJ2-2, with TRBD2 identical over 7 bases. Germline values: CDR1 LGHDT, CDR2 YNNKEL (reference sequence). This CDR3 has 15 residues. V lost 2 bases to trimming and J lost 6 bases; unmatched junction nucleotides: 6. CDR3 nucleotide sequence: TGTGCCAGCAGCCAATACCCGGGGGGAGCCGGGGAGCTGTTTTTT. Protein product: CASSQYPGGAGELFF.

This clone showed up just once. The rearrangement joins TRBV30 to TRBJ2-5; TRBD2 is a possible D gene (6 bases). The germline V gene encodes CDR1 GTSNPN and CDR2 SVGIG (reference sequence). V lost 5 bases, J lost 1 base, and 11 bases lay in between. The length of the CDR3 is 13 residues. CDR3 region: CAWRGLPQETQYF. CDR3 DNA: TGTGCCTGGCGAGGACTACCCCAAGAGACCCAGTACTTC.

J is TRBJ1-1 and V is TRBV5-1; no reliable D call. The germline V gene has CDR1 SGHRS and CDR2 YFSETQ. V was pared by 4 bases and J by 2 bases, with 12 bases between. This CDR3 has 14 amino acids. The CDR3: CASSPSGSNTEAFF. The DNA for the CDR3 is TGCGCCAGCAGCCCCTCGGGGTCAAACACTGAAGCTTTCTTT.

The V and J genes are TRBV2 and TRBJ1-5; the D is unclear. This CDR3 region has 14 residues. The germline gives CDR1 SNHLY, CDR2 FYNNEI. The V end lost 8 bases, the J end lost 0 bases, and 11 bases lay between the germline ends. Here the CDR3 DNA reads TGTGCCAGCCTGGCGGGTGATAGCAATCAGCCCCAGCATTTT. It is translated as CASLAGDSNQPQHF. Combining the CDR3 with reference TRBV2 and TRBJ1-5 gives the whole variable domain EPEVTQTPSHQVTQMGQEVILRCVPISNHLYFYWYRQILGQKVEFLVSFYNNEISEKSEIFDDQFSVERPDGSNFTLKIRSTKLEDSAMYFCASLAGDSNQPQHFGDGTRLSIL.

The chain links TRBV27 to TRBJ2-1; TRBD1 might be the D (5 bases). There are 12 residues in the CDR3. Trimming removed 4 bases from V and 8 bases from J, with 9 bases in between. Germline loops: CDR1 MNHEY, CDR2 SMNVEV (reference sequence). The CDR3 bases are TGTGCCAGCAGTTCAGGGTTCCATGAGCAGTTCTTC. It specifies CASSSGFHEQFF.

The chain has TRBV2 and TRBJ1-4; D unresolved. The CDR3 extends over 12 amino acids. The germline gives CDR1 SNHLY, CDR2 FYNNEI. Trimming left V 6 bases short and J 12 bases short, with 14 bases between. The CDR3 loop is CASRTRLGELFF. For the CDR3, the DNA is TGTGCCAGCAGGACGCGGCTCGGGGAACTGTTTTTT.

As for this clone: Other DNA variants within this sample encode the same CDR3. The CDR3, as DNA: TGTGCCAGCAGCGTAGGACTAGCGGGTGGCACAGATACGCAGTATTTT. Translation: CASSVGLAGGTDTQYF. This chain uses TRBV9 with TRBJ2-3; 10 bases are a match to TRBD2. CDR1 is SGDLS and CDR2 is YYNGEE in the germline V gene. The length of the CDR3 is 16 residues. V shed 0 bases and J 1 base; nucleotides not matched to a gene: 2. The full variable domain, completed using reference TRBV9 and TRBJ2-3, is DSGVTQTPKHLITATGQRVTLRCSPRSGDLSVYWYQQSLDQGLQFLIQYYNGEERAKGNILERFSAQQFPDLHSELNLSSLELGDSALYFCASSVGLAGGTDTQYFGPGTRLTVL.

V gene TRBV29-1 combines with J gene TRBJ1-3; no firm D call. The V gene's germline CDR1 is SQVTM and CDR2 ANQGSEA. CDR3 length: 13 amino acids. V shed 5 bases and J shed 3 bases, with 11 bases lying between them. CDR3 sequence (DNA): TGCAGCGTTTCGCGACTCAGTGGAAACACCATATATTTT. Amino acids: CSVSRLSGNTIYF. The full variable domain, completed using reference TRBV29-1 and TRBJ1-3, is SAVISQKPSRDICQRGTSLTIQCQVDSQVTMMFWYRQQPGQSLTLIATANQGSEATYESGFVIDKFPISRPNLTFSTLTVSNMSPEDSSIYLCSVSRLSGNTIYFGEGSWLTVV.

This chain uses TRBV24-1 with TRBJ1-5; D unclear. Germline CDR1 KGHDR, CDR2 SFDVKD. Trimming left V 4 bases short and J 7 bases short, with 10 bases between. The CDR3 is 13 amino acids. The DNA for the CDR3 is TGTGCCACCAGTGAGGCGGTTGACCAGCCCCAGCATTTT. Its translation: CATSEAVDQPQHF.

V usage is TRBV5-1 and J usage is TRBJ2-6, with a tentative D call TRBD2 (5 bases). V shed 3 bases and J shed 4 bases, with 11 bases lying between them. The germline CDR1 and CDR2 sequences are SGHRS and YFSETQ. The CDR3 extends over 15 amino acids. The CDR3 sequence: CASSSGVSGANVLTF. For the CDR3, the DNA is TGCGCCAGCAGCTCCGGGGTTTCCGGGGCCAACGTCCTGACTTTC.

In its sample, this clone was seen once. This sequence joins TRBV19 and TRBJ1-2; D is undetermined. This CDR3 is built from 12 residues. V was clipped by 3 bases and J by 10 bases, with 12 bases between them. Germline values: CDR1 LNHDA, CDR2 SQIVND (reference sequence). The CDR3 sequence is CASSIPRRDYTF. The CDR3 DNA follows: TGTGCCAGTAGTATCCCCAGGAGGGACTACACCTTC.

The chain combines TRBV14 with TRBJ2-1, with 8 bases matching TRBD2. The CDR3 runs to 16 residues. Germline CDR1 reads SGHDN; CDR2 reads FVKESK. The V segment lost 0 bases and the J segment 4 bases; nucleotides outside the gene matches: 5. DNA of the CDR3: TGTGCCAGCAGCCAAGACTGGACTAGCCGATACAATGAGCAGTTCTTC. It translates to CASSQDWTSRYNEQFF.

The chain combines TRBV28 with TRBJ1-2; D gene ambiguous. The germline V gene has CDR1 MDHEN and CDR2 SYDVKM. Trimming took off 8 bases at V and 0 bases at J, with 13 bases between the two ends. The CDR3 is 14 amino acids. The CDR3 DNA sequence: TGTGCCAGCCGCTTAGATCCCTCTAACTATGGCTACACCTTC. Its protein is CASRLDPSNYGYTF.

The chain joins TRBV19 to TRBJ1-2, with unresolved D. This CDR3 has 15 amino acids. Germline V gene sequence: CDR1 LNHDA, CDR2 SQIVND (reference sequence). V lost 3 bases and J 0 bases, leaving 11 bases between the germline ends. The CDR3 bases are TGTGCCAGTAGTATGGTTCGGGTCCCTAACTATGGCTACACCTTC. This encodes CASSMVRVPNYGYTF.

This clone was detected only a few times. V is TRBV19 and J is TRBJ1-1; 9 bases line up with TRBD1. The CDR3 is made up of 15 amino acids. CDR1 LNHDA and CDR2 SQIVND come from the germline V gene (reference sequence). V was pared by 2 bases and J by 7 bases, with 8 bases of the junction left unmatched. The CDR3 bases are TGTGCCAGTAGTATACGGGGGACAGGGTGGGATGAAGCTTTCTTT. It specifies CASSIRGTGWDEAFF.